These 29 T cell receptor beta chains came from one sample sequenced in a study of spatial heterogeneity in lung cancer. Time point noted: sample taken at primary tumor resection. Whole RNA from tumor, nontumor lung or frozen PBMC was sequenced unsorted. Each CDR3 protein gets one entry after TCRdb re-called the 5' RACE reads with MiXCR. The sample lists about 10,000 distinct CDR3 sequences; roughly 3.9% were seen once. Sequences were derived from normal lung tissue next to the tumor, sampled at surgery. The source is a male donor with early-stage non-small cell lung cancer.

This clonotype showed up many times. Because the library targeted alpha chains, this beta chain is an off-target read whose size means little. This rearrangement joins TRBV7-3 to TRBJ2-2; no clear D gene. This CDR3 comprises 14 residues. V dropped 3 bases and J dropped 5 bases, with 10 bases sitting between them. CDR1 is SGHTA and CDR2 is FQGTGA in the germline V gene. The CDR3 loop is CASSFSSATGELFF. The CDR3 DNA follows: TGTGCCAGCAGCTTTAGTTCAGCTACCGGGGAGCTGTTTTTT.

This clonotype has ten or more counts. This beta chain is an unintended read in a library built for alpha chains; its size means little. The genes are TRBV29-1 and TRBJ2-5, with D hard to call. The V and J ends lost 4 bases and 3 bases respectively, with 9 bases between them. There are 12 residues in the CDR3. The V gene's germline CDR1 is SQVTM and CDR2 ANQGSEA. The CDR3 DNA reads TGCAGCGTTGTGAGCAGAGAAGAGACCCAGTACTTC. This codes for CSVVSREETQYF. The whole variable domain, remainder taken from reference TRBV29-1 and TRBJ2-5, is SAVISQKPSRDICQRGTSLTIQCQVDSQVTMMFWYRQQPGQSLTLIATANQGSEATYESGFVIDKFPISRPNLTFSTLTVSNMSPEDSSIYLCSVVSREETQYFGPGTRLLVL.

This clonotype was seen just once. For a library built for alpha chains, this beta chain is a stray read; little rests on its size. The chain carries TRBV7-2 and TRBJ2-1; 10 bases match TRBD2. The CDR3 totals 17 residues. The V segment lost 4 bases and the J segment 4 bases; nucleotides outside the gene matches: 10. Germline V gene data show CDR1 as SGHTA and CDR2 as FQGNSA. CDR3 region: CASSSARTSGPYNEQFF. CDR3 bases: TGTGCCAGCAGCTCCGCGCGGACTAGCGGACCTTACAATGAGCAGTTCTTC.

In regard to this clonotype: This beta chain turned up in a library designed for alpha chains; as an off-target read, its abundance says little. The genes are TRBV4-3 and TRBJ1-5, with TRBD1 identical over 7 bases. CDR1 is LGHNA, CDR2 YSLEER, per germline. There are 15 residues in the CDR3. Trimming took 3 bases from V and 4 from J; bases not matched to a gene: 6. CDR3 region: CASSQRLQGNQPQHF. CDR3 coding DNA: TGCGCCAGCAGCCAGAGGTTACAGGGGAATCAGCCCCAGCATTTT.

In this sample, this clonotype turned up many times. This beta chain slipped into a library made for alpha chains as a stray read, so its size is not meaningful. CDR3 in DNA: TGTGCCAGCAGCACGGACAGGGAGCAGCCCCAGCATTTT. Residues: CASSTDREQPQHF. The V gene is TRBV7-8, the J gene TRBJ1-5; 8 nucleotides line up with TRBD1. The germline gives CDR1 SGHVS, CDR2 FQNEAQ. The V segment lost 5 bases and the J segment 7 bases; nucleotides outside the gene matches: 4. The CDR3 contains 13 residues.

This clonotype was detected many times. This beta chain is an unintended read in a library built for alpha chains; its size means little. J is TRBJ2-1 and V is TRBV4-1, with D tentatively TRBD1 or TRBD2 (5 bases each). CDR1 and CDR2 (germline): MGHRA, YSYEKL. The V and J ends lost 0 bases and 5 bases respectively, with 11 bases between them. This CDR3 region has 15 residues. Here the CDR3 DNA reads TGCGCCAGCAGCCAAGAGGTTGGGACCAACAATGAGCAGTTCTTC. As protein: CASSQEVGTNNEQFF.

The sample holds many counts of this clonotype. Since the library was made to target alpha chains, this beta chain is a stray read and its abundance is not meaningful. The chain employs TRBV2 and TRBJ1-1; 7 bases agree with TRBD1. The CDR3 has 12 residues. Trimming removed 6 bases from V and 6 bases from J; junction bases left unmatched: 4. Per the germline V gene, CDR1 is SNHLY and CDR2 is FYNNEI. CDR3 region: CASRWDSSEAFF. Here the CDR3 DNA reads TGTGCCAGCAGATGGGACAGCTCTGAAGCTTTCTTT.

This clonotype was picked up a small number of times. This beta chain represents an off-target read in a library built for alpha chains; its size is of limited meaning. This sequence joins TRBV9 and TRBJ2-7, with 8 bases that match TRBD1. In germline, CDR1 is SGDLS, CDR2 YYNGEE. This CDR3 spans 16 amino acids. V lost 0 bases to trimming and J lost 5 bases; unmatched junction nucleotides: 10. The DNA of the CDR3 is TGTGCCAGCAGCGTAGTAGGGACAGGAATCGCCGACGAGCAGTACTTC. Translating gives CASSVVGTGIADEQYF.

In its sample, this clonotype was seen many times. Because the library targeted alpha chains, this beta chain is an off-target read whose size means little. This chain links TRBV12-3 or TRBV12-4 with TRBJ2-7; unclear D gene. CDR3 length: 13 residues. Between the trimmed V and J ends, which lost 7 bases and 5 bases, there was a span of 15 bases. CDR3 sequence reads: CASTPPGRHEQYF. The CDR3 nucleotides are TGTGCCAGCACACCACCCGGGCGCCACGAGCAGTACTTC.

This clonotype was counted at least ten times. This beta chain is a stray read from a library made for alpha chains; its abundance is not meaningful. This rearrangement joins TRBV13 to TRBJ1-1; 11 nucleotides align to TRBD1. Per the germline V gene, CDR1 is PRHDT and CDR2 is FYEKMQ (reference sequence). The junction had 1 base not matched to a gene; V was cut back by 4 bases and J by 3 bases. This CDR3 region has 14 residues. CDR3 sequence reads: CASSSGQGDTEAFF. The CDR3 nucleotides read TGTGCCAGCAGCTCGGGACAGGGGGACACTGAAGCTTTCTTT.

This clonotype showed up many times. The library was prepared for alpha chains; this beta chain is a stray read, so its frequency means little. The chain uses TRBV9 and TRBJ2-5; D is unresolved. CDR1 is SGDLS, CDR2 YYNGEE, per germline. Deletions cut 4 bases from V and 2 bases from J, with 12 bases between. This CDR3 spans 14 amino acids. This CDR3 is CASSLSPTQETQYF. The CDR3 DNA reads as TGTGCCAGCAGCTTGAGCCCAACGCAAGAGACCCAGTACTTC.

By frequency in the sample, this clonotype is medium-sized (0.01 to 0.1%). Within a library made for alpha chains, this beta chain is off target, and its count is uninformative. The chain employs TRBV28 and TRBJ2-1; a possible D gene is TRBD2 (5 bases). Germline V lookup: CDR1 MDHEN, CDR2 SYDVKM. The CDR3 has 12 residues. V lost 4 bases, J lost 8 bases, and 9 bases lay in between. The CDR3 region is CASSSRRDEQFF. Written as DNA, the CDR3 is TGTGCCAGCAGTTCTAGGCGGGATGAGCAGTTCTTC.

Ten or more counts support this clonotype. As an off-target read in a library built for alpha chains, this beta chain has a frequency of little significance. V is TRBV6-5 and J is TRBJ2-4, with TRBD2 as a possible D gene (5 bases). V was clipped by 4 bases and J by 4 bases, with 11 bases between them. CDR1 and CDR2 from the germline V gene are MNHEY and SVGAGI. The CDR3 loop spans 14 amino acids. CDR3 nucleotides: TGTGCCAGCAGTTCCGCGGGCATTAAAAACATTCAGTACTTC. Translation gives CASSSAGIKNIQYF.

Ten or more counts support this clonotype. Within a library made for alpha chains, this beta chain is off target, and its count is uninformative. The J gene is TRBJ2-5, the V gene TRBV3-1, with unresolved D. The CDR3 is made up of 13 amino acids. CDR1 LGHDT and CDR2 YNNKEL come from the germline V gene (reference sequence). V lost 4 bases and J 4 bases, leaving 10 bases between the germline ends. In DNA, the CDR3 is TGTGCCAGCAGCCTCCGTGAATTAGAGACCCAGTACTTC. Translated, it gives CASSLRELETQYF.

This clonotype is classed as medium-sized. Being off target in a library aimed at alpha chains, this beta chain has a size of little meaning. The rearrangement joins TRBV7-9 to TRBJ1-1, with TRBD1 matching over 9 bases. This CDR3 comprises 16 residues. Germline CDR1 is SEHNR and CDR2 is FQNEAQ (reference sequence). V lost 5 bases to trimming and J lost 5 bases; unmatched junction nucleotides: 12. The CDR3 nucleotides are TGTGCCAGCAGCCAGCAGGCTGGGACAGGGATGACTGAAGCTTTCTTT. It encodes CASSQQAGTGMTEAFF.

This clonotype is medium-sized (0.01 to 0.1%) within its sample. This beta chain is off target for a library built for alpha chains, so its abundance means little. This CDR3 reads CASSLDGTGITEAFF. Written as DNA, the CDR3 is TGTGCCAGCAGCTTGGACGGGACAGGGATTACTGAAGCTTTCTTT. The chain is built from TRBV7-3 and TRBJ1-1; TRBD1 matches 9 bases. Germline CDR1 reads SGHTA; CDR2 reads FQGTGA. The CDR3 covers 15 residues. V shed 3 bases and J 5 bases; nucleotides not matched to a gene: 7.

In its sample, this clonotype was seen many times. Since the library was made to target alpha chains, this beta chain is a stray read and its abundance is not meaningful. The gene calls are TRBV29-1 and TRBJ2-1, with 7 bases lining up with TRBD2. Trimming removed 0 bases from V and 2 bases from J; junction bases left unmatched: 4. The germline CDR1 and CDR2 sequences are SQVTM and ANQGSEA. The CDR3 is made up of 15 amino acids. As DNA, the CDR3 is TGCAGCGTTGAAGAGCGGGGGATGACCTACAATGAGCAGTTCTTC. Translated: CSVEERGMTYNEQFF.

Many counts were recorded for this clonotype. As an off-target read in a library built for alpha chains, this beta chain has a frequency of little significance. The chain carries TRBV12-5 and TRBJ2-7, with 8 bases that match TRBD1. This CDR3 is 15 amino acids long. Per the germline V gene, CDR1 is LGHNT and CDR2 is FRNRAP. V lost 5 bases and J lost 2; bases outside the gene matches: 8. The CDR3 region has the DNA TGTGCTAGTGGTCCCCTGGGGACAGGTACCTACGAGCAGTACTTC. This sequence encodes CASGPLGTGTYEQYF. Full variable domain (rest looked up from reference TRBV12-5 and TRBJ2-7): DARVTQTPRHKVTEMGQEVTMRCQPILGHNTVFWYRQTMMQGLELLAYFRNRAPLDDSGMPKDRFSAEMPDATLATLKIQPSEPRDSAVYFCASGPLGTGTYEQYFGPGTRLTVT.

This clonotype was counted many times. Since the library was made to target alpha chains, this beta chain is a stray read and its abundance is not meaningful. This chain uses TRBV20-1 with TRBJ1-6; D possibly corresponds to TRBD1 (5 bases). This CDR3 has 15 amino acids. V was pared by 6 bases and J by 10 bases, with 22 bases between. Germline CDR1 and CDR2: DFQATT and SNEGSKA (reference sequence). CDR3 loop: CSAQGKGGFNSPLHF. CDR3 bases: TGCAGTGCCCAGGGAAAGGGAGGATTTAACTCACCCCTCCACTTT.

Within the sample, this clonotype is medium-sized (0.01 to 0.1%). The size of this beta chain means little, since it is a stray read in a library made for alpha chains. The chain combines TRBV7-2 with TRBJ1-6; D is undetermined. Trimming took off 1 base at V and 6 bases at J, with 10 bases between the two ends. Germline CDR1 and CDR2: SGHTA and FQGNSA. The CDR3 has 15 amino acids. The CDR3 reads CASSLGVFGNSPLHF. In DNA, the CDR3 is TGTGCCAGCAGCTTAGGGGTATTTGGTAATTCACCCCTCCACTTT.

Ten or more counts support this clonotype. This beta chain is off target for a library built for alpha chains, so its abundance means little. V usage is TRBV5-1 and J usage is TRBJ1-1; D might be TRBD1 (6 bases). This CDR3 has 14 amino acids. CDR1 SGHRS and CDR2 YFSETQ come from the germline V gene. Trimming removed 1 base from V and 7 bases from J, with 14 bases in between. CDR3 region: CASSLTGQPGEAFF. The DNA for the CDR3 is TGCGCCAGCAGCTTGACTGGACAGCCCGGTGAAGCTTTCTTT.

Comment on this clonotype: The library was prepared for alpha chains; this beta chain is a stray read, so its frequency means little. The chain's CDR3 is CASSKVAGGPDEQYF. The DNA of the CDR3 is TGTGCCAGCAGCAAAGTAGCGGGAGGGCCAGATGAGCAGTACTTC. The chain has TRBV12-3 or TRBV12-4 and TRBJ2-7; TRBD2 aligns across 11 bases. There are 15 residues in the CDR3. Germline trimming cut 6 bases from V and 7 bases from J; bases unmatched to any gene: 11.

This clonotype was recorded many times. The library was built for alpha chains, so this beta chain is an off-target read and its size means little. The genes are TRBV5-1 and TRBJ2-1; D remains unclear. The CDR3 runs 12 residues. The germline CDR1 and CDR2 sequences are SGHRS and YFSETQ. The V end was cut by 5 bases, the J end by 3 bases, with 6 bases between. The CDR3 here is CASRTNYNEQFF. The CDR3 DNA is TGCGCCAGCAGAACGAACTACAATGAGCAGTTCTTC.

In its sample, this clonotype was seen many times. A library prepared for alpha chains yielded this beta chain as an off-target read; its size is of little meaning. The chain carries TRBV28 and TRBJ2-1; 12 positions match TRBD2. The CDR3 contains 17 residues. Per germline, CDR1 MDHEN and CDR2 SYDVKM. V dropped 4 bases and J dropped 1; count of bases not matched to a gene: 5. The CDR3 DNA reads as TGTGCCAGCAGTTCCCTTACTAGCGGGGGGTCCTACAATGAGCAGTTCTTC. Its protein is CASSSLTSGGSYNEQFF.

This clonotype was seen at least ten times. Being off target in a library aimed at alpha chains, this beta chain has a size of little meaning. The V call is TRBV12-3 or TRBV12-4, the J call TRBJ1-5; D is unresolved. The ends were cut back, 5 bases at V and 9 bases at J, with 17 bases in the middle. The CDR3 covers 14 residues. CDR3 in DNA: TGTGCCAGCAGTCCCGGGGAGCTGACTAGGCCCCAGCATTTT. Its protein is CASSPGELTRPQHF.

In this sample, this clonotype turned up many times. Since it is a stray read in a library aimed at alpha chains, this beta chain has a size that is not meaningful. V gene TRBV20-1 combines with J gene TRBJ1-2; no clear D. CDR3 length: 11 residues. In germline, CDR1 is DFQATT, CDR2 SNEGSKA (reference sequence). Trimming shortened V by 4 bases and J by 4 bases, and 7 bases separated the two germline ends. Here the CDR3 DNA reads TGCAGTGCTAAACAGCTCTATGGCTACACCTTC. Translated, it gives CSAKQLYGYTF.

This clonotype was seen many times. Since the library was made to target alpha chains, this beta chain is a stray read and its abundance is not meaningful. The CDR3 DNA sequence: TGTGCCAGCAGTTCGAACAGAGCCTACGAGCAGTACTTC. It encodes CASSSNRAYEQYF. The rearrangement uses TRBV6-2 or TRBV6-3 and TRBJ2-7; D uncertain. Germline V lookup: CDR1 MNHEY, CDR2 SVGEGT. The CDR3 runs 13 residues. The ends were cut back, 4 bases at V and 2 bases at J, with 9 bases in the middle.

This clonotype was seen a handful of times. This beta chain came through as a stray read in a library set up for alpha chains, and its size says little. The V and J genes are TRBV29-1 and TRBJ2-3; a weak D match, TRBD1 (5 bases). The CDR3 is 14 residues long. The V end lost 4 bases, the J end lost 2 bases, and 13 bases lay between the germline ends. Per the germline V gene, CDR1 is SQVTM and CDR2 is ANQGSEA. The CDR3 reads CSVGLGRVTDTQYF. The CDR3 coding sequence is TGCAGCGTTGGATTGGGCAGGGTCACAGATACGCAGTATTTT.

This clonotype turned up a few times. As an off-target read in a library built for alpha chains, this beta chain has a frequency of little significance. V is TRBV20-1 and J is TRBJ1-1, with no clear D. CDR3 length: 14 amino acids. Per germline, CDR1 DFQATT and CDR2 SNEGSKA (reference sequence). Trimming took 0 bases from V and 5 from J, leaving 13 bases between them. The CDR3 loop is CSARDLNRETEAFF. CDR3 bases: TGCAGTGCTAGAGATCTTAACAGAGAGACTGAAGCTTTCTTT.